Listed below are T cell receptor beta chains from one sample, sequenced in a study of shared clonotypes between healthy human individuals. The protocol was immunoSEQ multiplex PCR, while the TCRdb copy is restricted to in-frame clones and leaves out a portion. The sample yields 740,000 or so clones, about three quarters seen once. Sequencing was performed on memory CD4+ T cells sorted from blood. The receptors come from a woman aged 25 to 39 in good health. CDR3s include the opening cysteine and the closing phenylalanine or tryptophan. Fields, in order: V gene, clone size, J gene, D gene, CDR3 length, CDR3 DNA, CDR3 protein. D genes are given only for firm matches. The size of a clone is reported for some rows only, either as once, few or many, or as a class for expanded clones.

V: TRBV19; size: -; J: TRBJ2-2; D: TRBD2; length: 18; DNA: TGTGCCAGTAGTATAGGGGGACTAGCGGGAGTAACACCCGGGGAGCTGTTTTTT; CDR3: CASSIGGLAGVTPGELFF
V: TRBV28; size: -; J: TRBJ1-5; D: TRBD1; length: 16; DNA: TGTGCCAGCAGTCGGTCCGGGACAGGAGTCAATCAGCCCCAGCATTTT; CDR3: CASSRSGTGVNQPQHF
V: TRBV25-1; size: few; J: TRBJ2-2; D: TRBD2; length: 18; DNA: TGTGCCAGCAGTGACCCTCGCGGGACTAGCGGGAGGGCCGGGGAGCTGTTTTTT; CDR3: CASSDPRGTSGRAGELFF
V: TRBV5-1; size: -; J: TRBJ1-5; D: -; length: 15; DNA: TGCGCCAGCAGCTTGATGGGGTGGAGCAATCAGCCCCAGCATTTT; CDR3: CASSLMGWSNQPQHF
V: TRBV9; size: -; J: TRBJ2-1; D: -; length: 13; DNA: TGTGCCAGCAGCCCCTATGTTGTCAATGAGCAGTTCTTC; CDR3: CASSPYVVNEQFF
V: TRBV7-9; size: few; J: TRBJ2-7; D: TRBD1; length: 16; DNA: TGTGCCAGCAGCGGTACCGGAGACAGGGGGTCCTACGAGCAGTACTTC; CDR3: CASSGTGDRGSYEQYF
V: TRBV7-9; size: -; J: TRBJ1-4; D: -; length: 14; DNA: TGTGCCAGCAGCTTAGATGGACAGAATGAAAAACTGTTTTTT; CDR3: CASSLDGQNEKLFF
V: TRBV27; size: -; J: TRBJ1-3; D: -; length: 16; DNA: TGTGCCAGCAGTTTATTCGTGGGAGGGACCGGAAACACCATATATTTT; CDR3: CASSLFVGGTGNTIYF
V: TRBV5-1; size: -; J: TRBJ1-1; D: -; length: 14; DNA: TGCGCCAGCAGCTTGGAAGGGGAGAACACTGAAGCTTTCTTT; CDR3: CASSLEGENTEAFF
V: TRBV5-1; size: -; J: TRBJ1-1; D: TRBD1; length: 17; DNA: TGCGCCAGCAGACCGGCCCGTGACAGGGCGCTGAACACTGAAGCTTTCTTT; CDR3: CASRPARDRALNTEAFF
V: TRBV28; size: -; J: TRBJ2-1; D: -; length: 13; DNA: TGTGCCAGCTGTCAGAGCTCCTACAATGAGCAGTTCTTC; CDR3: CASCQSSYNEQFF
V: TRBV7-8; size: -; J: TRBJ1-3; D: -; length: 18; DNA: TGTGCCAGCAGACCTACCCAGCTCCCAGGGGTCTCTGGAAACACCATATATTTT; CDR3: CASRPTQLPGVSGNTIYF
V: TRBV7-6; size: -; J: TRBJ2-5; D: -; length: 12; DNA: TGTGCCAGCAGCCGCCTTGGGGAGACCCAGTACTTC; CDR3: CASSRLGETQYF
V: TRBV27; size: once; J: TRBJ1-1; D: TRBD1; length: 14; DNA: TGTGCCAGCAGTTGGGACAGGATGGCCACTGAAGCTTTCTTT; CDR3: CASSWDRMATEAFF
V: TRBV15; size: -; J: TRBJ2-7; D: TRBD2; length: 13; DNA: TGTGCCACCGGAGCGGGAGGAGGGTACGAGCAGTACTTC; CDR3: CATGAGGGYEQYF
V: TRBV21-1; size: once; J: TRBJ2-7; D: -; length: 15; DNA: TGTGCCAGCAGCAAAGGGCTAGCGGGAGGCCACGAGCAGTACTTC; CDR3: CASSKGLAGGHEQYF
V: TRBV10-3; size: -; J: TRBJ2-7; D: -; length: 14; DNA: TGTGCCATCAGTGAGGGCGGGCACTCCTACGAGCAGTACTTC; CDR3: CAISEGGHSYEQYF
V: TRBV2; size: once; J: TRBJ1-5; D: -; length: 12; DNA: TGTGCCAGCTCACCGAGCAATCAGCCCCAGCATTTT; CDR3: CASSPSNQPQHF
V: TRBV2; size: -; J: TRBJ1-5; D: -; length: 14; DNA: TGTGCCAGCGATTTCAGGGGAGGCAATCAGCCCCAGCATTTT; CDR3: CASDFRGGNQPQHF
V: TRBV19; size: -; J: TRBJ1-2; D: -; length: 15; DNA: TGTGCCAGTAGTATAGCCCCAGGGGCCGCCTATGGCTACACCTTC; CDR3: CASSIAPGAAYGYTF
V: TRBV6-1; size: -; J: TRBJ2-1; D: TRBD2; length: 16; DNA: TGTGCCAGCAGTGACTTAAGCGGGAGGATGGGAAATGAGCAGTTCTTC; CDR3: CASSDLSGRMGNEQFF
V: TRBV5-1; size: -; J: TRBJ2-7; D: -; length: 16; DNA: TGCGCCAGCAGCCCCGGCCCCTCGGGGTATACCTACGAGCAGTACTTC; CDR3: CASSPGPSGYTYEQYF
V: TRBV7-9; size: -; J: TRBJ2-5; D: TRBD2; length: 16; DNA: TGTGCCAGCAGCTCGATCACCGGGACTATACAAGAGACCCAGTACTTC; CDR3: CASSSITGTIQETQYF
V: TRBV7-2; size: few; J: TRBJ1-3; D: TRBD1; length: 15; DNA: TGTGCCAGCAGCTCTACAGGGGGCAGTGGAAACACCATATATTTT; CDR3: CASSSTGGSGNTIYF
V: TRBV5-1; size: few; J: TRBJ2-1; D: -; length: 15; DNA: TGCGCCAGCAGCCAATCTAGCAACCTTTACAATGAGCAGTTCTTC; CDR3: CASSQSSNLYNEQFF
V: TRBV28; size: few; J: TRBJ2-7; D: TRBD1; length: 14; DNA: TGTGCCAGCCAGTCCGGGACAGGGGGCGCCGAGCAGTACTTC; CDR3: CASQSGTGGAEQYF
V: TRBV13; size: many; J: TRBJ2-6; D: -; length: 18; DNA: TGTGCCAGCAGCCCCTCCCGGACAGATAACTCTGGGGCCAACGTCCTGACTTTC; CDR3: CASSPSRTDNSGANVLTF
V: TRBV10-3; size: -; J: TRBJ2-3; D: TRBD1; length: 13; DNA: TGTGCCATCAGTGAAAGGGACAGGGAAACGCAGTATTTT; CDR3: CAISERDRETQYF
V: TRBV30; size: -; J: TRBJ2-7; D: TRBD2; length: 15; DNA: TGTGCCTGGAGAAGAAGCGGGAGTTCCTCCTACGAGCAGTACTTC; CDR3: CAWRRSGSSSYEQYF
V: TRBV7-9; size: -; J: TRBJ2-7; D: -; length: 14; DNA: TGTGCCAGCACCCGGCACACACAGGGAAACGAGCAGTACTTC; CDR3: CASTRHTQGNEQYF
V: TRBV5-6; size: -; J: TRBJ2-1; D: TRBD2; length: 17; DNA: TGTGCCAGCAGGGACTCTAGCGGGAGGGCCTTAAGCAATGAGCAGTTCTTC; CDR3: CASRDSSGRALSNEQFF
V: TRBV19; size: many; J: TRBJ2-2; D: TRBD2; length: 17; DNA: TGTGCCAGTAGCCCAGGACTAGCGGGAGTAGGAACCGGGGAGCTGTTTTTT; CDR3: CASSPGLAGVGTGELFF
V: TRBV18; size: -; J: TRBJ2-5; D: -; length: 13; DNA: TGTGCCAGCTCACCCGGGGCGAGGGAGACCCAGTACTTC; CDR3: CASSPGARETQYF
V: TRBV9; size: -; J: TRBJ2-2; D: -; length: 13; DNA: TGTGCCAGCAATGCGGTGGGGGAAGGCGAGCTGTTTTTT; CDR3: CASNAVGEGELFF
V: TRBV7-9; size: -; J: TRBJ2-7; D: -; length: 14; DNA: TGTGCCAGCGTCAGGGAACAAGGACCCTACGAGCAGTACTTC; CDR3: CASVREQGPYEQYF
V: TRBV5-4; size: few; J: TRBJ2-5; D: TRBD1; length: 13; DNA: TGTGCCAGCAGCTCGGGACAGCAAGAGACCCAGTACTTC; CDR3: CASSSGQQETQYF
V: TRBV28; size: once; J: TRBJ2-7; D: TRBD2; length: 16; DNA: TGTGCCAGCAGTTTGTCGAGCGGGAGGTCCCCCTACGAGCAGTACTTC; CDR3: CASSLSSGRSPYEQYF